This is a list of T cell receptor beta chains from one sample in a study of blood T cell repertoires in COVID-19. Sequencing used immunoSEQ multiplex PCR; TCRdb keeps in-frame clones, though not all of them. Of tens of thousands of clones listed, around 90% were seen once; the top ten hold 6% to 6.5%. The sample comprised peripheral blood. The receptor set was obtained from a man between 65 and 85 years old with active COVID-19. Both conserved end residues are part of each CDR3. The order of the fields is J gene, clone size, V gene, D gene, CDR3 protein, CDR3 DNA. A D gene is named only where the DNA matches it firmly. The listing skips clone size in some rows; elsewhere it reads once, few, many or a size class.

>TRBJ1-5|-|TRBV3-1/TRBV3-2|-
CASSQDGGRGFQPQHF
TGTGCCAGCAGCCAAGATGGTGGCAGGGGATTCCAGCCCCAGCATTTT
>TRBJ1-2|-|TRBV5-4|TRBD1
CASRVGTEYYGYTF
TGTGCCAGCAGAGTCGGGACAGAATACTATGGCTACACCTTC
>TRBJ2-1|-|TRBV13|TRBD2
CASSLRAGGLSSYNEQFF
TGTGCCAGCAGCTTACGAGCGGGGGGTCTAAGCTCCTACAATGAGCAGTTCTTC
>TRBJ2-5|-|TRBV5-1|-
CASSLDTGSQETQYF
TGCGCCAGCAGCTTGGATACAGGGAGCCAAGAGACCCAGTACTTC
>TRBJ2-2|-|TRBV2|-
CASSEELTGELFF
TGTGCCAGCAGTGAGGAGCTAACCGGGGAGCTGTTTTTT
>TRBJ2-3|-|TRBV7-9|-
CASSHTSTSTDTQYF
TGTGCCAGCAGTCATACTAGCACAAGCACAGATACGCAGTATTTT
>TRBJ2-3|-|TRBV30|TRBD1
CAWSVGDFRQGVDTQYF
TGTGCCTGGAGTGTCGGAGATTTCAGACAGGGTGTTGATACGCAGTATTTT
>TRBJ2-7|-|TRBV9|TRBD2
CASSPRLAGGSEQYF
TGTGCCAGCAGCCCGAGACTAGCGGGGGGCAGCGAGCAGTACTTC
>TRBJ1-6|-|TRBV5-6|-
CASSPGLSNSPLHF
TGTGCCAGCAGCCCGGGACTCTCGAATTCACCCCTCCACTTT
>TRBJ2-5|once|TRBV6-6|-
CASSSQQETQYF
TGTGCCAGCAGTTCCCAGCAAGAGACCCAGTACTTC